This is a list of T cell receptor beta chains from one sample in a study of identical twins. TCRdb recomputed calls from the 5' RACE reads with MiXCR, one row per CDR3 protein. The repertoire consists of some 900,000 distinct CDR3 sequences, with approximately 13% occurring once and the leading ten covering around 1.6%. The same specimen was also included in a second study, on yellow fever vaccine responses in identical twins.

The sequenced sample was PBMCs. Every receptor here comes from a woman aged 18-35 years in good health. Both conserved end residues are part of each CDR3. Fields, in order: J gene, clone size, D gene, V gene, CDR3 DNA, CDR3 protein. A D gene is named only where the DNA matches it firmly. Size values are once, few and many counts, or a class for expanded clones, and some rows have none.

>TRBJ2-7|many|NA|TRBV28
TGTGCCAGCAGTCGCCAGGTGGAATCAAAGGGCGAGCAGTACTTC
CASSRQVESKGEQYF
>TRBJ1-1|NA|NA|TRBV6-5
TGTGCCAGCAGTTACCAAGGGACTTGGTACGAAGCTTTCTTT
CASSYQGTWYEAFF
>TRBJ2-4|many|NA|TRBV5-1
TGCGCCAGCAGCTTGTCTCCGCCCAGCATTCAGTACTTC
CASSLSPPSIQYF
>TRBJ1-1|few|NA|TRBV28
TGTGCCAGCAGGGGAACAGTGATTTATGAAGCTTTCTTT
CASRGTVIYEAFF
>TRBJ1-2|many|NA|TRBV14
TGTGCCAGCAGCCAAGATTACGGGGCCGGGTATGGCTACACCTTC
CASSQDYGAGYGYTF
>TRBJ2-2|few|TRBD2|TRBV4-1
TGCGCCAGCAGCCAAAGGCCGGGGGGCCTAGCGGGAGGCCCGGGGACCGGGGAGCTGTTTTTT
CASSQRPGGLAGGPGTGELFF
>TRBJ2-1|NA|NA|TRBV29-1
TGCAGCGTTGATCGGGGGGCTGGGTCCTACAATGAGCAGTTCTTC
CSVDRGAGSYNEQFF
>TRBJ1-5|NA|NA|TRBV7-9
TGTGCCAGCAGCCGCTGGGCAGGGGATGCGGGGAATCAGCCCCAGCATTTT
CASSRWAGDAGNQPQHF
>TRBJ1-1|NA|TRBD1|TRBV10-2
TGCGCCACCCTGAGGGGACAGATGAACACTGAAGCTTTCTTT
CATLRGQMNTEAFF
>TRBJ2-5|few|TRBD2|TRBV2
TGTGCCAGCAGTGAAGGTCGAGCGGGGGTACAAGAGACCCAGTACTTC
CASSEGRAGVQETQYF
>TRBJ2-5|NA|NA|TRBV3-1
TGTGCCAGCAGCCAAGAGTGGAGAGAGACCCAGTACTTC
CASSQEWRETQYF
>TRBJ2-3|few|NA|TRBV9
TGTGCCAGCAGCCCTCGAGGTTTAGCGTCACCTAGCACAGATACGCAGTATTTT
CASSPRGLASPSTDTQYF
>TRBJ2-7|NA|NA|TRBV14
TGTGCCAGCAGCCAAGTAATTACCGAGCAGTACTTC
CASSQVITEQYF
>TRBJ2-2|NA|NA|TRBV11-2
TGTGCCAGCAGGAGACTAGTGACCGGGGAGCTGTTTTTT
CASRRLVTGELFF
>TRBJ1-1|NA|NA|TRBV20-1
TGCAGTGCTAGAGGAATGAACACTGAAGCTTTCTTT
CSARGMNTEAFF
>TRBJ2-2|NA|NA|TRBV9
TGTGCCAGCAGCGTAGCCAGCGGTACCGGGGAGCTGTTTTTT
CASSVASGTGELFF
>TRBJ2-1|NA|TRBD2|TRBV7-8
TGTGCCAGCAGCTTATCCCCGGAAAGCGGGAGTTGGAACAATGAGCAGTTCTTC
CASSLSPESGSWNNEQFF
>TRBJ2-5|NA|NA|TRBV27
TGTGCCAGCAGTTTATCTAACAGCCAAGAGACCCAGTACTTC
CASSLSNSQETQYF